Sequencing of this TCR beta chain was carried out in a study of shared clonotypes between healthy human individuals. Overall study results and limits: Inspection by rarefaction showed sorted-subset sequencing to be incomplete despite large depth. Across a handful of donors, naive CD4 shared around 5%, naive CD8 more than 3%, memory CD4 2% to 2.5%, memory CD8 0.4% to 0.5%.

For each subset, genomic DNA was distributed in equal portions over several immunoSEQ plates. Original processing methods: Owing to the provision of junction-only sequences devoid of quality scores by immunoSEQ, filtering differed. Produced via immunoSEQ multiplex PCR; TCRdb's table is partial and in-frame only. V and J calls and clone size follow that table, whereas D and trimming were derived from the DNA. Of just over 2,000,000 clones in the sample, approximately 95% were seen once. Notes on this clone: Its antigen is still unknown.

Naive CD8 isolation took CD45RO-negative cells positively selected for CCR7 and excluded terminally differentiated effector memory CD45RA+ cells. Germline CDR1 SGHKS, CDR2 YYEKEE (reference sequence). The V gene lost 4 bases and the J gene lost 4 bases, with 12 bases spanning the gap. This CDR3 contains 13 residues. Sequencing was done on a sample of naive CD8+ T cells sorted from blood. The sequence derives from a man aged 18 to 30 in good health. The rearrangement joins TRBV5-5 to TRBJ2-7, with unresolved D. The CDR3 coding sequence is TGTGCCAGCAGCCCTCTAGTGGGGTACGAGCAGTACTTC. Its protein product is CASSPLVGYEQYF.